The source of this TCR beta chain is a study of shared clonotypes between healthy human individuals. Study-level points and caveats: Sequencing depth was expected to influence donor clonotype sharing.

Unsorted PBMC samples were amplified in replicate PCRs containing about 0.3 ug DNA, some 30,000 T cell genomes. Profiling relied on immunoSEQ multiplex PCR, and the TCRdb table lists in-frame clones only, not all of them. The repertoire has hundreds of thousands of clones, roughly 80% of them found once; the top ten carry under 15%. Note on this clone: Its target is not known.

V shed 6 bases, J shed 5 bases, and the junction held 11 bases outside the gene matches. The CDR3 spans 15 residues. The germline V gene has CDR1 SGHTS and CDR2 YDEGEE. This sequence was found in a woman aged 40 to 50 in good health. Some clones in this sample may be carry-over from other donors' samples. The V call is TRBV5-8, the J call TRBJ2-5; 9 nucleotides align to TRBD2. The sample was PBMCs. CDR3 amino acids: CASKRQAGGSETQYF. Here the CDR3 DNA reads TGTGCCAGCAAAAGACAAGCGGGAGGTTCGGAGACCCAGTACTTC.